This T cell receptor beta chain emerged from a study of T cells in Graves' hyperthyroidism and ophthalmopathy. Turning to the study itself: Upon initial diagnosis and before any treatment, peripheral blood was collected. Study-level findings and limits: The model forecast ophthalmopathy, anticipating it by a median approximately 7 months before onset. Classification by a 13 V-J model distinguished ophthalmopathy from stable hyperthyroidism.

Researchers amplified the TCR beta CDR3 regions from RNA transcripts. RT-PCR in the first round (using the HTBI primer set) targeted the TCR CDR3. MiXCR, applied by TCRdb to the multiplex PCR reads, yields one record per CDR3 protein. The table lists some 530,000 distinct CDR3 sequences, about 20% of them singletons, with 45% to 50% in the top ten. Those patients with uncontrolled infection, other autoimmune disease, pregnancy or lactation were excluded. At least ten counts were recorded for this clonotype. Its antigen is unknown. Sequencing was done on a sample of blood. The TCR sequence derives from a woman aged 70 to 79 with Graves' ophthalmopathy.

In DNA, the CDR3 is TGTGCCAGCATTGGGGACACCGGGGAGCTGTTTTTT. This sequence encodes CASIGDTGELFF. The chain couples TRBV28 to TRBJ2-2; D call uncertain. V was cut by 7 bases and J by 3 bases, with 6 bases left in between. CDR3 length: 12 residues. Germline CDR1 MDHEN, CDR2 SYDVKM. Supplemented by reference TRBV28 and TRBJ2-2, the full variable domain reads DVKVTQSSRYLVKRTGEKVFLECVQDMDHENMFWYRQDPGLGLRLIYFSYDVKMKEKGDIPEGYSVSREKKERFSLILESASTNQTSMYLCASIGDTGELFFGEGSRLTVL.